The rows below give T cell receptor beta chains drawn from one sample of a study of blood T cell repertoires in COVID-19. Profiling relied on immunoSEQ multiplex PCR, and the TCRdb table lists in-frame clones only, not all of them. The table has about 270,000 clones, less than 95% seen once; the top ten hold approximately 3%. Sequenced material: PBMCs or T cells enriched from blood (not recorded which). These receptors originate from a man aged 40-49 years who had been exposed to COVID-19. CDR3s include the opening cysteine and the closing phenylalanine or tryptophan.

j_call: TRBJ1-3
v_call: TRBV2
cdr3_aa: CASREIQGSNTIYF

j_call: TRBJ1-5
v_call: TRBV6-5
cdr3_aa: CASSYSTGSNQPQHF

j_call: TRBJ2-5
v_call: TRBV7-5
cdr3_aa: CVRSLSLPYF

j_call: TRBJ2-1
v_call: TRBV12-5
cdr3_aa: CASGLGEDEQFF

j_call: TRBJ1-1
v_call: TRBV28
cdr3_aa: CASSLSTEAFF

j_call: TRBJ2-2
v_call: TRBV5-4
cdr3_aa: CASSLLAEFPGELFF

j_call: TRBJ2-4
v_call: TRBV15
cdr3_aa: CATGGGAVGNIQYF

j_call: TRBJ1-1
v_call: TRBV7-2
cdr3_aa: CASSSPAGTGVGTEAFF

j_call: TRBJ2-3
v_call: TRBV11-2
cdr3_aa: CASSSRVRGISTDTQYF

j_call: TRBJ2-7
v_call: TRBV11-1
cdr3_aa: CASSSAGTSGGYEQYF

j_call: TRBJ1-4
v_call: TRBV28
cdr3_aa: CASSATGTETEKLFF

j_call: TRBJ1-5
v_call: TRBV2
cdr3_aa: CASSEMAFSNQPQHF

j_call: TRBJ2-7
v_call: TRBV11-3
cdr3_aa: CASSSLAGAQKNEQYF

j_call: TRBJ1-1
v_call: TRBV5-5
cdr3_aa: CASTPNFLYTEAFF

j_call: TRBJ2-7
v_call: TRBV19
cdr3_aa: CASSIGTPTYEQYF

j_call: TRBJ2-7
v_call: TRBV5-6
cdr3_aa: CASSFPAGTPYEQYF

j_call: TRBJ2-1
v_call: TRBV28
cdr3_aa: CASSPGQNNEQFF

j_call: TRBJ1-1
v_call: TRBV3-1/TRBV3-2
cdr3_aa: CASSPGQMNTEAFF

j_call: TRBJ1-5
v_call: TRBV4-2
cdr3_aa: CASSQEGSGGGEPQHF

j_call: TRBJ2-2
v_call: TRBV27
cdr3_aa: CASSGPGRAYTGELFF

j_call: TRBJ2-1
v_call: TRBV19
cdr3_aa: CASSLSGWYNEQFF

j_call: TRBJ1-6
v_call: TRBV2
cdr3_aa: CAATPGQPNSPLHF

j_call: TRBJ1-2
v_call: TRBV30
cdr3_aa: CAWMGQAADYGYTF

j_call: TRBJ1-2
v_call: TRBV4-1
cdr3_aa: CASSQEIDFNYGYTF

j_call: TRBJ1-6
v_call: TRBV7-3
cdr3_aa: CASSLQQDSPLHF

j_call: TRBJ2-2
v_call: TRBV9
cdr3_aa: CASSVSLNTGELFF

j_call: TRBJ2-7
v_call: TRBV6-2/TRBV6-3
cdr3_aa: CASSSLGPGLAGPPREQYF